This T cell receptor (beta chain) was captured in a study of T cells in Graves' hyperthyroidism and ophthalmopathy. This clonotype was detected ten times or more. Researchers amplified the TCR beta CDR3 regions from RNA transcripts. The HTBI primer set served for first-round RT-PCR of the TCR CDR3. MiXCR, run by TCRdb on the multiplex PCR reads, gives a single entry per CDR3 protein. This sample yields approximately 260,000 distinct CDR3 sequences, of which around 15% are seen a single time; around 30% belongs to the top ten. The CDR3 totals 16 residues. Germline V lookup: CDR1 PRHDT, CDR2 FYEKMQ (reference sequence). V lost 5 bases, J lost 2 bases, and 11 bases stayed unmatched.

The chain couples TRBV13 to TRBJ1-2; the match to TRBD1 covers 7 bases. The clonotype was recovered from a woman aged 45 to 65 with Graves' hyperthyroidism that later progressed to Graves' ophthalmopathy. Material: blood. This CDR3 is CASSPARQGINYGYTF. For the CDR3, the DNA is TGTGCCAGCAGCCCCGCCAGACAGGGAATAAACTATGGCTACACCTTC.